The present TCR beta chain was sequenced within a study of control samples from healthy donors and cancer patients. Germline lookup yields CDR1 SGDLS and CDR2 YYNGEE. The CDR3 has 15 residues. V dropped 0 bases and J dropped 7; count of bases not matched to a gene: 7. TCRdb keeps only in-frame clones here, not all; method: immunoSEQ multiplex PCR. The data hold roughly 100,000 clones, with roughly nine tenths observed a single time. V is TRBV9 and J is TRBJ1-2; the match to TRBD1 covers 9 bases. What was sequenced was blood. The clonotype was recovered from a woman younger than 45 in good health. The chain's CDR3 is CASSVAGQGQGGYTF. The CDR3 region has the DNA TGTGCCAGCAGCGTAGCGGGACAGGGCCAAGGTGGCTACACCTTC.